A single sample gave rise to the 25 T cell receptor beta chains below, sequenced in a study of chemoradiotherapy in HPV16-positive cancers. Sequencing was performed with immunoSEQ multiplex PCR; in TCRdb, only in-frame clones are kept and a portion is missing. The sample includes some 30,000 clones, around 80% seen only once; the top ten take around 4%. Sequenced material: blood, taken from a patient who underwent chemoradiotherapy. These receptors came from a human donor with HPV-associated anogenital cancer.

This clone has more than one count but fewer than ten. The V gene is TRBV5-1, the J gene TRBJ1-6, with 10 nucleotides matching TRBD1. Germline V gene sequence: CDR1 SGHRS, CDR2 YFSETQ. The CDR3 contains 17 residues. V shed 4 bases and J 1 base; nucleotides not matched to a gene: 5. CDR3 sequence: CASSNRQGASYNSPLHF. CDR3 bases: TGCGCCAGCAGCAATCGACAGGGGGCGTCCTATAATTCACCCCTCCACTTT. The full variable domain, with the rest looked up from reference TRBV5-1 and TRBJ1-6, is KAGVTQTPRYLIKTRGQQVTLSCSPISGHRSVSWYQQTPGQGLQFLFEYFSETQRNKGNFPGRFSGRQFSNSRSEMNVSTLELGDSALYLCASSNRQGASYNSPLHFGNGTRLTVT.

The V gene is TRBV18, the J gene TRBJ1-4, with 7 bases matching TRBD1. Germline trimming cut 3 bases from V and 7 bases from J; bases unmatched to any gene: 11. Germline V CDR1 and CDR2: KGHSH, LQKENI. CDR3 length: 16 residues. CDR3 nucleotides: TGTGCCAGCTCACCGCCAGACAGGGTAGTTGGTGAAAAACTGTTTTTT. Its translation is CASSPPDRVVGEKLFF.

The genes are TRBV11-3 and TRBJ2-1; possible D gene TRBD2, 5 bases. The germline gives CDR1 SGHNT, CDR2 YENEEA. The CDR3 is 15 residues long. V dropped 5 bases and J dropped 4 bases, with 15 bases sitting between them. As DNA, the CDR3 is TGTGCCAGCAGCAGATCCCGGGATACTTACAATGAGCAGTTCTTC. This encodes CASSRSRDTYNEQFF.

This chain links TRBV18 with TRBJ2-5; 12 bases are shared with TRBD2. V dropped 3 bases and J dropped 4; count of bases not matched to a gene: 3. CDR3 length: 15 amino acids. The germline V gene has CDR1 KGHSH and CDR2 LQKENI. This chain's CDR3 is CASSPASGGAETQYF. As DNA, the CDR3 is TGTGCCAGCTCACCGGCTAGCGGGGGGGCAGAGACCCAGTACTTC.

Only a few counts were recorded for this clone. V is TRBV19 and J is TRBJ1-1, with unresolved D. This CDR3 contains 14 residues. Germline V lookup: CDR1 LNHDA, CDR2 SQIVND (reference sequence). Deletions cut 0 bases from V and 5 bases from J, with 10 bases between. The CDR3 sequence: CASSIDRRGTEAFF. The CDR3 coding sequence is TGTGCCAGTAGTATAGATCGCCGGGGTACTGAAGCTTTCTTT.

J is TRBJ2-7 and V is TRBV27, with D perhaps matching TRBD1 or TRBD2 (6 bases each). Germline V gene sequence: CDR1 MNHEY, CDR2 SMNVEV (reference sequence). Trimming removed 2 bases from V and 0 bases from J, with 14 bases in between. The CDR3 has 16 amino acids. The CDR3 DNA sequence: TGTGCCAGCAGTTTAGCGGGACACCAAAGCTCCTACGAGCAGTACTTC. This encodes CASSLAGHQSSYEQYF.

This clone was found once. V gene TRBV5-5 combines with J gene TRBJ2-7, with D possibly matching TRBD1 (6 bases). CDR1 is SGHKS, CDR2 YYEKEE, per germline (reference sequence). The CDR3 loop spans 13 amino acids. Trimming shortened V by 0 bases and J by 5 bases, and 9 bases separated the two germline ends. The CDR3, as DNA: TGTGCCAGCAGCTTGGAGGGGGTCGACGAGCAGTACTTC. This codes for CASSLEGVDEQYF.

J is TRBJ2-2 and V is TRBV5-8; possibly TRBD1 for D (5 bases). Per the germline V gene, CDR1 is SGHTS and CDR2 is YDEGEE. V was cut by 4 bases and J by 4 bases, with 14 bases left in between. There are 15 residues in the CDR3. CDR3 loop: CASSQRQMVTGELFF. The CDR3 nucleotides are TGTGCCAGCAGCCAGAGACAGATGGTCACCGGGGAGCTGTTTTTT.

This clone showed up just once. The rearrangement uses TRBV18 and TRBJ1-2, with no clear D. This CDR3 spans 13 amino acids. Germline V CDR1 and CDR2: KGHSH, LQKENI. The germline V and J ends were trimmed by 3 bases and 0 bases, with 5 bases remaining between them. The CDR3 region has the DNA TGTGCCAGCTCACCGGGATCTAACTATGGCTACACCTTC. As protein: CASSPGSNYGYTF.

This clone appeared a single time. V gene TRBV11-2 combines with J gene TRBJ2-3, with unresolved D. Deletions cut 6 bases from V and 6 bases from J, with 7 bases between. Germline assignment: CDR1 SGHAT and CDR2 FQNNGV. The CDR3 extends over 11 amino acids. CDR3 nucleotides: TGTGCCAGCAGTTTCGGGGATACGCAGTATTTT. Translated, it gives CASSFGDTQYF.

The chain links TRBV4-3 to TRBJ1-2; no definite D call. This CDR3 is built from 14 residues. The V end was cut by 0 bases, the J end by 7 bases, with 12 bases between. The germline V gene encodes CDR1 LGHNA and CDR2 YSLEER. The CDR3 coding sequence is TGCGCCAGCAGCCAAGAAGTCTCTAGTCCTGGCTACACCTTC. Translating it yields CASSQEVSSPGYTF.

The gene calls are TRBV6-5 and TRBJ2-7, with 13 bases lining up with TRBD2. Germline V gene data show CDR1 as MNHEY and CDR2 as SVGAGI. With V trimmed by 6 bases and J by 7 bases, 9 bases remained unmatched. The CDR3 is 15 residues long. DNA for the CDR3: TGTGCCAGCAGCGAGGGGACTAGCGGGGCGAGGGAGCAGTACTTC. Residues: CASSEGTSGAREQYF.

V gene TRBV5-4 combines with J gene TRBJ2-7; possibly TRBD2 for D (7 bases). CDR3 size: 15 residues. The ends were cut back, 8 bases at V and 4 bases at J, with 22 bases in the middle. The germline V gene has CDR1 SGHNT and CDR2 YYREEE (reference sequence). The CDR3 coding sequence is TGTGCCAGTGAGGCGGGGGCACCGAAGGGATACGAGCAGTACTTC. Its translation: CASEAGAPKGYEQYF.

This chain links TRBV19 with TRBJ2-1, with a tentative D call TRBD2 (5 bases). This CDR3 has 15 amino acids. The V and J ends lost 4 bases and 12 bases respectively, with 22 bases between them. Germline V gene sequence: CDR1 LNHDA, CDR2 SQIVND (reference sequence). CDR3 in DNA: TGTGCCAGTAGTACTCGGGATACAATGAGCAGTTGGCAGTTCTTC. As protein: CASSTRDTMSSWQFF.

The CDR3 bases are TGTGCCAGCAGCTTAGTCCCACGCGAGCAGTACTTC. As protein: CASSLVPREQYF. This sequence joins TRBV7-2 and TRBJ2-7; D gene uncertain. CDR1 is SGHTA, CDR2 FQGNSA, per germline. Trimming cost V 1 base and J 6 bases, with 7 bases left between them. The CDR3 has 12 amino acids.

The chain is built from TRBV6-5 and TRBJ2-5, with D perhaps TRBD2 (5 bases). The CDR3 spans 11 residues. Germline CDR1 and CDR2: MNHEY and SVGAGI. V gave up 7 bases and J gave up 5 bases, with 8 bases separating them. CDR3 sequence: CASKSGETQYF. CDR3 sequence (DNA): TGTGCCAGCAAGTCGGGGGAGACCCAGTACTTC.

The chain couples TRBV6-6 to TRBJ2-7; TRBD1 matches at 11 bases. The CDR3 spans 15 residues. The V gene's germline CDR1 is MNHNY and CDR2 SVGAGI (reference sequence). Germline trimming cut 6 bases from V and 6 bases from J; bases unmatched to any gene: 10. The CDR3 coding sequence is TGTGCCAGCAGCCGCCCCGGACAGGGGGCTGGCGAGCAGTACTTC. Its protein is CASSRPGQGAGEQYF.

The rearrangement links TRBV7-6 to TRBJ2-7; 8 nucleotides line up with TRBD1. The CDR3 length is 14 residues. CDR1 and CDR2 (germline): SGHVS, FNYEAQ. V dropped 2 bases and J dropped 4; count of bases not matched to a gene: 4. CDR3 coding DNA: TGTGCCAGCAGCTTATCAGACAGGGGTTACGAGCAGTACTTC. It is translated as CASSLSDRGYEQYF.

This sequence joins TRBV4-1 and TRBJ1-2; tentative D call: TRBD1 (5 bases). V lost 0 bases and J 6 bases, leaving 14 bases between the germline ends. Germline CDR1 is MGHRA and CDR2 is YSYEKL. The length of the CDR3 is 15 residues. The CDR3 region is CASSQDLPGSDGYTF. CDR3 nucleotides: TGCGCCAGCAGCCAAGATTTGCCAGGGAGTGATGGCTACACCTTC.

This clone was seen once. The V and J genes are TRBV4-1 and TRBJ1-6, with D possibly being TRBD1 (5 bases). This CDR3 contains 17 residues. Germline V CDR1 and CDR2: MGHRA, YSYEKL. The V gene lost 4 bases and the J gene lost 7 bases, with 20 bases spanning the gap. Written as DNA, the CDR3 is TGCGCCAGCAGCCGAGCCTCGGGGAGGGGCGAAAATTCACCCCTCCACTTT. Protein sequence: CASSRASGRGENSPLHF.

The V gene is TRBV2, the J gene TRBJ1-2, with D perhaps TRBD1 (5 bases). The CDR3 covers 13 residues. V was trimmed by 3 bases and J by 12 bases, leaving 17 bases between them. CDR1 and CDR2 from the germline V gene are SNHLY and FYNNEI. The CDR3 reads CASSEHGGGGNTF. DNA for the CDR3: TGTGCCAGCAGTGAGCACGGGGGTGGTGGAAACACCTTC.

The chain carries TRBV6-5 and TRBJ1-1, with a possible D match to TRBD1 (6 bases). The CDR3 contains 15 residues. Between the trimmed V and J ends, which lost 0 bases and 1 base, there was a span of 9 bases. Germline V gene lookup returns CDR1 MNHEY and CDR2 SVGAGI. The CDR3 is CASSYSGQTNTEAFF. In DNA form, the CDR3 reads TGTGCCAGCAGTTACTCGGGACAAACGAACACTGAAGCTTTCTTT.

The chain combines TRBV14 with TRBJ2-7; 10 bases are a match to TRBD1. Germline assignment: CDR1 SGHDN and CDR2 FVKESK. With V trimmed by 1 base and J by 2 bases, 23 bases remained unmatched. This CDR3 comprises 22 residues. The chain's CDR3 is CASSQGYSGLGTGDWPTYEQYF. The CDR3 nucleotides are TGTGCCAGCAGCCAAGGATACAGCGGGTTGGGGACAGGGGATTGGCCAACCTACGAGCAGTACTTC.

This chain uses TRBV30 with TRBJ2-6; D unresolved. This CDR3 spans 14 amino acids. Per germline, CDR1 GTSNPN and CDR2 SVGIG (reference sequence). V lost 2 bases and J 3 bases, leaving 8 bases between the germline ends. Here the CDR3 reads CAWSLGIGANVLTF. CDR3 DNA: TGTGCCTGGAGTCTGGGAATTGGGGCCAACGTCCTGACTTTC.

V gene TRBV2 combines with J gene TRBJ2-5, with no clear D. CDR3 length: 13 residues. V was cut by 4 bases and J by 5 bases, with 11 bases left in between. Germline CDR1 reads SNHLY; CDR2 reads FYNNEI. Here the CDR3 reads CASSASVKETQYF. CDR3 DNA: TGTGCCAGCAGTGCCTCGGTCAAGGAGACCCAGTACTTC. The entire variable domain, with the rest obtained from reference TRBV2 and TRBJ2-5, is as follows: EPEVTQTPSHQVTQMGQEVILRCVPISNHLYFYWYRQILGQKVEFLVSFYNNEISEKSEIFDDQFSVERPDGSNFTLKIRSTKLEDSAMYFCASSASVKETQYFGPGTRLLVL.